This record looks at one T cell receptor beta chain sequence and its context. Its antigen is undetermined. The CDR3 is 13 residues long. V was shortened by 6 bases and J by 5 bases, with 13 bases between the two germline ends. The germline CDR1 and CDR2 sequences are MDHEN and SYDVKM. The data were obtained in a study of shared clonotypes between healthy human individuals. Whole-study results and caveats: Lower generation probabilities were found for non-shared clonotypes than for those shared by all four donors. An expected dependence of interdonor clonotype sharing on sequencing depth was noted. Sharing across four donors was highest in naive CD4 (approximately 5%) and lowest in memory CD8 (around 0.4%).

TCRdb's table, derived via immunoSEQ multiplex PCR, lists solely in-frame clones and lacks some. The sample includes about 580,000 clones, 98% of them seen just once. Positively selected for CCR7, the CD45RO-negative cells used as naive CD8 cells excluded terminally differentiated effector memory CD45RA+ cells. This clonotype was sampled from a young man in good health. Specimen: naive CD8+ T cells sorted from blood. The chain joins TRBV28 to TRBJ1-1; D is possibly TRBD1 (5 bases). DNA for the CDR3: TGTGCCAGCAGCCTGGGGGGGGGTACTGAAGCTTTCTTT. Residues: CASSLGGGTEAFF.